The present T cell receptor (beta chain) was sequenced within a study of CD8 T cells in Susac syndrome. RNA amounts of about 0.5 to 1 ug underwent reverse transcription with random hexamers. Amplification of TCR beta CDR3 spanned 54 Vbeta and 13 Jbeta via immunoSEQ multiplex PCR. One entry per CDR3 protein results from TCRdb running MiXCR on the immunoSEQ multiplex PCR reads. The sample lists tens of thousands of distinct CDR3 sequences, just over 90% occurring once. V was pared by 1 base and J by 5 bases, with 8 bases of the junction left unmatched. This CDR3 is 16 amino acids long. Germline V lookup: CDR1 LGHNA, CDR2 YNFKEQ. Sequencing targeted TCR beta in blood CD8+ and CD4+ T cells.

The source material was CD8+ T cells from PBMCs. The receptor's source is a human donor in good health. The chain has TRBV4-2 and TRBJ2-1, with TRBD1 identical over 7 bases. The chain's CDR3 is CASSQVKQGVDNEQFF. CDR3 in DNA: TGTGCCAGCAGCCAAGTTAAGCAGGGGGTTGACAATGAGCAGTTCTTC.